This T cell receptor beta chain was captured by sequencing in a study of vaccination effects on CD4 cells after COVID-19. Study-level information: Either the mRNA-1273 or the BNT162b2 vaccine was given to participants as two doses.

Clones were read by immunoSEQ multiplex PCR, and TCRdb kept only the in-frame ones, dropping some. This sample has approximately 74,000 clones; under 85% occur once, and the top ten carry over 2.5%. The length of the CDR3 is 15 residues. The germline CDR1 and CDR2 sequences are MNHEY and SVGAGI. Trimming removed 6 bases at V and 2 bases at J, with 16 bases between. About this clone itself: Its antigen is not known.

With the ViraFEST assay, the study expanded antigen-specific CD4+ T cells using viral peptide pools, then sequenced them. The authors isolated CD4+ T cells after ten to eleven days of culture. None of the vaccinated had previously contracted SARS-CoV-2, and their nucleocapsid antibodies tested negative. The V gene is TRBV6-5, the J gene TRBJ2-5; no definite D call. The specimen was CD4+ T cells from PBMCs cultured with HCoV-NL63 spike peptides, collected before COVID-19 vaccination. The clonotype comes from a human donor who received a COVID-19 vaccine. The CDR3 is CASSHLGPVQETQYF. CDR3 sequence (DNA): TGTGCCAGCAGCCACCTAGGGCCCGTTCAAGAGACCCAGTACTTC.